This T cell receptor (beta chain) was recorded in a study of T cells in Graves' hyperthyroidism and ophthalmopathy. Ophthalmopathy patients showed a Clinical Activity Score of at least 3, NOSPECS grade of at least 4 and duration under 3 months. This clonotype was seen only a few times. Its specificity is not known. Overall study results and limits: Also found in blood were most expanded thyroid clonotypes above 0.001.

Amplified TCR beta CDR3 regions came from RNA transcripts. RT-PCR in the first round (using the HTBI primer set) targeted the TCR CDR3. One entry per CDR3 protein, called by TCRdb with MiXCR from the multiplex PCR reads. Of hundreds of thousands of distinct CDR3 sequences detected, just under 20% appear once; the ten largest clones hold about 50%. The material sequenced was blood. This clonotype was obtained from a man aged 40-55 years with Graves' ophthalmopathy.

In DNA form, the CDR3 reads TGTGCCAGCAGGAGGGGAAGCTCTGGGGCCAACGTCCTGACTTTC. Its protein product is CASRRGSSGANVLTF. J is TRBJ2-6 and V is TRBV12-3 or TRBV12-4, with D possibly being TRBD1 or TRBD2 (5 bases each). The CDR3 loop spans 15 amino acids. Trimming removed 6 bases from V and 0 bases from J, with 9 bases in between.